The 3 T cell receptor beta chains below all came from one sample that was sequenced in a study of blood T cells in healthy people across ages. Together with a sample-barcoded 5' primer, a J-beta primer mix was included in a second PCR lasting roughly 6 to 12 cycles. TCRdb independently ran MiXCR on the 5' RACE reads; one entry per CDR3 protein. This table holds 1.5 million to 2 million distinct CDR3 sequences, roughly 28% found once. The sequencing input was blood. These receptors all come from a young woman in good health.

This clonotype has just one count. A clone one base away is much larger, so this may be a read error. The rearrangement uses TRBV9 and TRBJ2-1, with D possibly being TRBD1 or TRBD2 (6 bases each). The CDR3 has 13 amino acids. CDR1 SGDLS and CDR2 YYNGEE come from the germline V gene. V dropped 2 bases and J dropped 10 bases, with 13 bases sitting between them. The CDR3 DNA is TGTGCCAGCAGCGTCCCAGGGGCGGGGGAGCAGTTCTTC. It specifies CASSVPGAGEQFF.

This clonotype came up a few times. V and J are TRBV20-1 and TRBJ2-4; D call uncertain. V lost 3 bases, J lost 0 bases, and 12 bases lay in between. Germline CDR1 reads DFQATT; CDR2 reads SNEGSKA (reference sequence). The CDR3 is 15 residues long. Here the CDR3 reads CSARLVDLAKNIQYF. For the CDR3, the DNA is TGCAGTGCTAGGTTGGTCGATCTAGCCAAAAACATTCAGTACTTC.

This clonotype was found a few times. This chain links TRBV5-4 with TRBJ1-1; TRBD1 aligns across 7 bases. Germline CDR1 is SGHNT and CDR2 is YYREEE (reference sequence). V lost 4 bases and J lost 0; bases outside the gene matches: 6. The CDR3 is 15 residues long. CDR3 protein: CASSPRGQMNTEAFF. The CDR3 coding sequence is TGTGCCAGCAGCCCGCGGGGACAGATGAACACTGAAGCTTTCTTT. Together with reference TRBV5-4 and TRBJ1-1, the CDR3 gives the full variable domain: ETGVTQSPTHLIKTRGQQVTLRCSSQSGHNTVSWYQQALGQGPQFIFQYYREEENGRGNFPPRFSGLQFPNYSSELNVNALELDDSALYLCASSPRGQMNTEAFFGQGTRLTVV.